The 25 T cell receptor beta chains below all came from one sample that was sequenced in a study of cytomegalovirus exposure and HLA in healthy donors. Here immunoSEQ multiplex PCR was the method, and the copy in TCRdb shows in-frame clones only, minus some. This table holds fewer than 90,000 clones, 84% found once. The sequenced material came from PBMCs. Every receptor here comes from a woman aged 18-29 years in good health and CMV-seropositive.

This rearrangement joins TRBV5-1 to TRBJ1-6; maybe TRBD1 (6 bases). V dropped 1 base and J dropped 8 bases, with 10 bases sitting between them. The CDR3 loop spans 14 amino acids. The germline gives CDR1 SGHRS, CDR2 YFSETQ. The CDR3 reads CASSLTGTHSPLHF. CDR3 DNA: TGCGCCAGCAGCTTGACAGGGACCCATTCACCCCTCCACTTT.

This clone has more than one count but fewer than ten. The chain carries TRBV6-1 and TRBJ1-4; 9 bases are a match to TRBD1. The ends lost 4 bases at V and 6 bases at J; junction bases unmatched: 3. This CDR3 is built from 14 residues. Germline values: CDR1 MNHNS, CDR2 SASEGT. The CDR3 sequence is CASSVDRGDEKLFF. The CDR3, as DNA: TGTGCCAGCAGTGTGGACAGGGGTGATGAAAAACTGTTTTTT.

The genes are TRBV4-1 and TRBJ2-2, with TRBD2 matching over 15 bases. Germline V gives CDR1 MGHRA, CDR2 YSYEKL. The CDR3 has 19 amino acids. J was trimmed by 5 bases and V by 1 base; bases with no gene match: 8. This CDR3 is CASSQARTSGGAGTGELFF. CDR3 sequence (DNA): TGCGCCAGCAGCCAAGCGCGGACTAGCGGGGGGGCCGGAACCGGGGAGCTGTTTTTT.

This sequence joins TRBV29-1 and TRBJ1-1; tentatively, D is TRBD1 (6 bases). Trimming removed 4 bases at V and 4 bases at J, with 13 bases between. This CDR3 spans 13 amino acids. Germline V lookup: CDR1 SQVTM, CDR2 ANQGSEA. The CDR3 bases are TGCAGCGTTGTGCGGGGGGCGGGCACTGAAGCTTTCTTT. Residues: CSVVRGAGTEAFF.

V usage is TRBV5-1 and J usage is TRBJ2-2; unclear D gene. Germline CDR1 is SGHRS and CDR2 is YFSETQ. Trimming took 1 base from V and 1 from J, leaving 8 bases between them. CDR3 size: 15 residues. The chain's CDR3 is CASSLFPMNTGELFF. CDR3 DNA: TGCGCCAGCAGCTTGTTCCCTATGAACACCGGGGAGCTGTTTTTT.

This clone occurred once. The chain combines TRBV5-1 with TRBJ2-5; 7 nucleotides match TRBD2. This CDR3 has 14 residues. Germline lookup yields CDR1 SGHRS and CDR2 YFSETQ. The V gene end was trimmed by 4 bases and the J gene end by 5 bases; junction bases not matched to a gene: 8. CDR3 region: CASSVGLREETQYF. The CDR3 DNA reads as TGCGCCAGCAGCGTGGGACTGCGGGAGGAGACCCAGTACTTC.

The chain is built from TRBV7-9 and TRBJ1-2; 9 bases are a match to TRBD1. V dropped 1 base and J dropped 4; count of bases not matched to a gene: 4. The germline gives CDR1 SEHNR, CDR2 FQNEAQ (reference sequence). CDR3 size: 15 residues. CDR3 in amino acids: CASSLGDRAIYGYTF. The DNA of the CDR3 is TGTGCCAGCAGCTTAGGGGACAGGGCGATCTATGGCTACACCTTC.

In this sample, this clone turned up a few times. The chain couples TRBV10-1 to TRBJ2-2, with 7 bases identical to TRBD1. The CDR3 is made up of 13 amino acids. Germline V gives CDR1 WNHNN, CDR2 SYGVQD (reference sequence). V was clipped by 6 bases and J by 7 bases; unmatched bases: 5. The chain's CDR3 is CASSRDRVGELFF. CDR3 in DNA: TGCGCCAGCAGCCGCGACAGGGTCGGGGAGCTGTTTTTT.

This clone appeared a single time. J is TRBJ1-2 and V is TRBV6-5; D might be TRBD1 (6 bases). The CDR3 is 13 residues long. Germline V gene lookup returns CDR1 MNHEY and CDR2 SVGAGI. Trimming stripped 4 bases from V and 5 bases from J, with 11 bases between. CDR3 DNA sequence: TGTGCCAGCAGTTTTCGTGGACAGTATGGCTACACCTTC. Protein product: CASSFRGQYGYTF.

This clone was seen only a few times. The rearrangement joins TRBV28 to TRBJ1-2; 7 bases line up with TRBD1. Per the germline V gene, CDR1 is MDHEN and CDR2 is SYDVKM. This CDR3 has 13 amino acids. Trimming took 6 bases from V and 2 from J; bases not matched to a gene: 3. In DNA form, the CDR3 reads TGTGCCAGCAGCCTGGGACAGAACTATGGCTACACCTTC. As protein: CASSLGQNYGYTF.

The chain uses TRBV5-1 and TRBJ2-1, with 8 bases aligning to TRBD1. CDR3 length: 19 residues. Germline loops: CDR1 SGHRS, CDR2 YFSETQ. The V gene end was trimmed by 1 base and the J gene end by 8 bases; junction bases not matched to a gene: 20. CDR3 protein: CASSLIGAVGTGGVDEQFF. The DNA for the CDR3 is TGCGCCAGCAGCTTGATAGGGGCGGTCGGGACAGGAGGTGTAGATGAGCAGTTCTTC.

V and J are TRBV19 and TRBJ2-7; TRBD1 might be the D (5 bases). CDR1 is LNHDA and CDR2 is SQIVND in the germline V gene (reference sequence). Trimming removed 3 bases from V and 0 bases from J, with 21 bases in between. The CDR3 extends over 18 amino acids. The CDR3 DNA sequence: TGTGCCAGTAGTATGGCCAGGGTCGATCACCCAGCCTCCTACGAGCAGTACTTC. The encoded protein is CASSMARVDHPASYEQYF.

The chain has TRBV28 and TRBJ2-1; 9 nucleotides match TRBD1. V shed 5 bases, J shed 6 bases, and the junction held 8 bases outside the gene matches. The CDR3 sequence is 15 residues long. In germline, CDR1 is MDHEN, CDR2 SYDVKM. The CDR3 reads CASSPRDRVVNEQFF. The DNA of the CDR3 is TGTGCCAGCAGTCCCCGGGACAGGGTTGTCAATGAGCAGTTCTTC.

The rearrangement uses TRBV28 and TRBJ1-2; 9 positions match TRBD1. CDR1 and CDR2 from the germline V gene are MDHEN and SYDVKM. This CDR3 is 16 amino acids long. With V trimmed by 6 bases and J by 8 bases, 16 bases remained unmatched. Here the CDR3 reads CASRKPGQGGLRGYTF. CDR3 bases: TGTGCCAGCAGGAAACCGGGACAGGGCGGATTGAGAGGCTACACCTTC.

The J gene is TRBJ1-1, the V gene TRBV18, with no clear D. Germline lookup yields CDR1 KGHSH and CDR2 LQKENI. The CDR3 runs 12 residues. V was cut by 2 bases and J by 4 bases, with 5 bases left in between. CDR3 nucleotides: TGTGCCAGCTCACCAGACTTCACTGAAGCTTTCTTT. Amino acid sequence: CASSPDFTEAFF.

In DNA form, the CDR3 reads TGCGCCAGTAGGGGGCCCCGGTACAATGAGCAGTTCTTC. Encoded protein: CASRGPRYNEQFF. This chain uses TRBV5-1 with TRBJ2-1; TRBD1 agrees at 7 bases. With 8 bases clipped from V and 4 bases from J, the junction kept 6 bases outside the gene matches. The CDR3 is made up of 13 amino acids. Per the germline V gene, CDR1 is SGHRS and CDR2 is YFSETQ.

The chain is built from TRBV10-2 and TRBJ2-1, with 8 bases lining up with TRBD1. With 3 bases clipped from V and 9 bases from J, the junction kept 7 bases outside the gene matches. The CDR3 sequence is 14 residues long. Germline CDR1 reads WSHSY; CDR2 reads SAAADI. This CDR3 reads CASSDRGLFGEQFF. CDR3 sequence (DNA): TGCGCCAGCAGTGACAGGGGGCTTTTTGGTGAGCAGTTCTTC.

This rearrangement joins TRBV30 to TRBJ2-3; 12 positions match TRBD2. V gave up 2 bases and J gave up 2 bases; unmatched junction bases: 5. The CDR3 sequence is 16 residues long. From germline, CDR1 is GTSNPN and CDR2 SVGIG (reference sequence). The CDR3 sequence: CAWSLGLAGTTDTQYF. CDR3 in DNA: TGTGCCTGGAGTCTTGGACTAGCGGGGACCACAGATACGCAGTATTTT. The whole variable domain, filled in from reference TRBV30 and TRBJ2-3, reads SQTIHQWPATLVQPVGSPLSLECTVEGTSNPNLYWYRQAAGRGLQLLFYSVGIGQISSEVPQNLSASRPQDRQFILSSKKLLLSDSGFYLCAWSLGLAGTTDTQYFGPGTRLTVL.

The J gene is TRBJ2-7, the V gene TRBV5-1; unclear D gene. V shed 0 bases and J shed 2 bases, with 18 bases lying between them. The CDR3 totals 17 residues. Germline V lookup: CDR1 SGHRS, CDR2 YFSETQ. CDR3 amino acids: CASSLGEQNPYAYEQYF. CDR3 coding DNA: TGCGCCAGCAGCTTGGGTGAACAGAATCCCTACGCCTACGAGCAGTACTTC.

The genes are TRBV7-6 and TRBJ2-7; possible D gene TRBD1, 7 bases. The CDR3 runs to 13 residues. Trimming removed 1 base from V and 9 bases from J, with 13 bases in between. Germline CDR1 and CDR2: SGHVS and FNYEAQ. The CDR3 loop reads CASSLEEGAGQYF. CDR3 bases: TGTGCCAGCAGCTTAGAGGAGGGGGCTGGGCAGTACTTC. Using reference TRBV7-6 and TRBJ2-7 for the parts outside the CDR3, the full variable domain is GAGVSQSPRYKVTKRGQDVALRCDPISGHVSLYWYRQALGQGPEFLTYFNYEAQQDKSGLPNDRFSAERPEGSISTLTIQRTEQRDSAMYRCASSLEEGAGQYFGPGTRLTVT.

V usage is TRBV27 and J usage is TRBJ2-7; 8 positions match TRBD1. The CDR3 extends over 15 amino acids. V shed 6 bases, J shed 4 bases, and the junction held 11 bases outside the gene matches. CDR1 and CDR2 from the germline V gene are MNHEY and SMNVEV (reference sequence). CDR3 coding DNA: TGTGCCAGCAGCCCGCCGGGACAGGAGGGATACGAGCAGTACTTC. This gives the protein CASSPPGQEGYEQYF.

This chain connects TRBV6-5 to TRBJ1-6; 7 bases fit TRBD1. There are 15 residues in the CDR3. CDR1 is MNHEY, CDR2 SVGAGI, per germline. The junction had 8 bases not matched to a gene; V was cut back by 4 bases and J by 8 bases. The chain's CDR3 is CASSLIDRVYSPLHF. In nucleotides, the CDR3 is TGTGCCAGCAGTTTAATCGACAGGGTATATTCACCCCTCCACTTT.

A single count supports this clone. The chain couples TRBV5-1 to TRBJ2-5; 11 bases are a match to TRBD1. V trimming: 2 bases; J trimming: 4 bases; junction bases outside the gene matches: 1. Germline loops: CDR1 SGHRS, CDR2 YFSETQ. This CDR3 is built from 14 residues. This chain's CDR3 is CASSFGQGAETQYF. The CDR3 nucleotides read TGCGCCAGCAGCTTCGGACAGGGGGCAGAGACCCAGTACTTC.

This chain links TRBV4-2 with TRBJ1-6; perhaps TRBD1 as D (5 bases). The CDR3 consists of 19 residues. Germline V gives CDR1 LGHNA, CDR2 YNFKEQ. V lost 0 bases, J lost 1 base, and 16 bases lay in between. The DNA for the CDR3 is TGTGCCAGCAGCCAAGATATCAGGGCAGGGAGGTCCTATAATTCACCCCTCCACTTT. Its translation is CASSQDIRAGRSYNSPLHF.

The chain joins TRBV5-4 to TRBJ2-3; no firm D call. The V and J ends lost 0 bases and 4 bases respectively, with 15 bases between them. Germline V gene lookup returns CDR1 SGHNT and CDR2 YYREEE (reference sequence). This CDR3 is built from 16 residues. The CDR3 DNA reads TGTGCCAGCAGCTTGGACGGGTTCACTCGACCAGATACGCAGTATTTT. It yields the protein CASSLDGFTRPDTQYF.